One sample yielded the 18 T cell receptor beta chains listed below, sequenced in a study of MAIT cells during Salmonella Paratyphi A infection (dated by TCRdb to about 2017). Broad study findings and their caveats: MAIT TRBV usage was oligoclonal with a preference for TRBV20 and TRBV6, and infection appeared not to change this usage.

Their recognized antigens are unknown. Reading the label with the study, this specimen's time point is: mid-infection, around enteric fever diagnosis. Using flow cytometry, MAIT cells, defined as Valpha7.2+ CD161+ T cells, were identified and sorted. The protocol used for the library was 5' RACE. Instrument on record: Illumina MiSeq. The public reads were reprocessed in TCRdb via fastp at Q25 and MiXCR, keeping in-frame beta chains. Rows matching on CDR3 protein sequence are summarized as one entry with the most common DNA and genes. Recorded for this sample are roughly 1,000 distinct CDR3 sequences; 20% to 25% of them occurred a single time. Of the sample, about 47% falls within the top ten clones. Sequenced material: MAIT cells from blood, taken at the middle sampling point of the challenge study. These TCRs come from a person aged 18 to 70 who was deliberately infected with Salmonella Paratyphi A in a paratyphoid fever challenge study.

This clonotype is termed medium-sized. The rearrangement uses TRBV6-4 and TRBJ2-2; D unclear. Germline CDR1 MRHNA, CDR2 SNTAGT. The CDR3 has 15 amino acids. Trimming shortened V by 2 bases and J by 2 bases, and 9 bases separated the two germline ends. Here the CDR3 DNA reads TGTGCCAGCAGTGACACCCCGGACAACACCGGGGAGCTGTTTTTT. Translating gives CASSDTPDNTGELFF.

V and J are TRBV20-1 and TRBJ2-7, with 7 nucleotides matching TRBD2. V gave up 1 base and J gave up 3 bases; unmatched junction bases: 3. The CDR3 runs 13 residues. Germline lookup yields CDR1 DFQATT and CDR2 SNEGSKA (reference sequence). In DNA form, the CDR3 reads TGCAGTGCTAGAGCCGCGGGAGACTACGAGCAGTACTTC. It codes for CSARAAGDYEQYF.

The sample holds a few counts of this clonotype. The rearrangement joins TRBV20-1 to TRBJ2-7; 7 nucleotides match TRBD1. CDR3 length equals 14 residues. Germline V lookup: CDR1 DFQATT, CDR2 SNEGSKA (reference sequence). Trimming removed 3 bases from V and 2 bases from J; junction bases left unmatched: 7. CDR3 amino acids: CSASFPGTAYEQYF. In DNA form, the CDR3 reads TGCAGTGCTAGTTTTCCCGGGACAGCCTACGAGCAGTACTTC.

In this sample, this clonotype is large (0.1 to 1%). This rearrangement joins TRBV21-1 to TRBJ1-1. TRBV21-1 is designated a pseudogene. CDR3 length: 9 amino acids. The DNA for the CDR3 is TGTGCCAGCAGCAAAGAAGCTTTCTTT. As protein: CASSKEAFF.

This clonotype has only a few counts. The rearrangement joins TRBV9 to TRBJ2-3; D not resolved. The CDR3 is made up of 15 amino acids. Germline loops: CDR1 SGDLS, CDR2 YYNGEE. Trimming removed 0 bases from V and 1 base from J, with 9 bases in between. The CDR3 is CASSVGTRRTDTQYF. CDR3 coding DNA: TGTGCCAGCAGCGTAGGAACCCGACGCACAGATACGCAGTATTTT.

The rearrangement links TRBV6-4 to TRBJ1-6; a possible D gene is TRBD1 (5 bases). Germline V CDR1 and CDR2: MRHNA, SNTAGT. The CDR3 totals 14 residues. The germline V and J ends were trimmed by 3 bases and 5 bases, with 8 bases remaining between them. The CDR3 nucleotides read TGTGCCAGCAGTGAAGGGGCGGATAATTCACCCCTCCACTTT. It translates to CASSEGADNSPLHF.

This clonotype has just a few counts. The chain is built from TRBV20-1 and TRBJ1-2; 9 bases line up with TRBD1. J lost 4 bases, V lost 3 bases, and 0 bases had no gene match. The CDR3 length is 12 residues. Looked up from germline, CDR1 is DFQATT and CDR2 is SNEGSKA (reference sequence). This CDR3 is CSARDRGYGYTF. Here the CDR3 DNA reads TGCAGTGCTAGGGACAGGGGCTATGGCTACACCTTC.

This clonotype ranks as large. The V gene is TRBV28, the J gene TRBJ2-6, with D perhaps assigned TRBD1 or TRBD2 (5 bases each). V was cut by 7 bases and J by 0 bases, with 13 bases left in between. The germline V gene encodes CDR1 MDHEN and CDR2 SYDVKM. The CDR3 is made up of 16 amino acids. CDR3 loop: CASTPGPRSGANVLTF. Written as DNA, the CDR3 is TGTGCCAGCACGCCGGGACCCCGCTCTGGGGCCAACGTCCTGACTTTC. Looking up the rest from reference TRBV28 and TRBJ2-6 gives the full variable domain: DVKVTQSSRYLVKRTGEKVFLECVQDMDHENMFWYRQDPGLGLRLIYFSYDVKMKEKGDIPEGYSVSREKKERFSLILESASTNQTSMYLCASTPGPRSGANVLTFGAGSRLTVL.

The chain is built from TRBV18 and TRBJ2-7, with 8 bases that match TRBD2. This CDR3 contains 15 residues. Trimming took 2 bases from V and 2 from J; bases not matched to a gene: 5. Per germline, CDR1 KGHSH and CDR2 LQKENI. In DNA, the CDR3 is TGTGCCAGCTCACCAGGGCTAGCGGGTCCCTACGAGCAGTACTTC. This codes for CASSPGLAGPYEQYF.

V is TRBV20-1 and J is TRBJ2-7, with 8 positions matching TRBD2. V shed 1 base, J shed 2 bases, and the junction held 4 bases outside the gene matches. The germline gives CDR1 DFQATT, CDR2 SNEGSKA (reference sequence). The CDR3 has 14 amino acids. The CDR3 coding sequence is TGCAGTGCTAGAGTAGAGCGGGAGACCTACGAGCAGTACTTC. Translating gives CSARVERETYEQYF.

This clonotype was counted once. The chain links TRBV29-1 to TRBJ1-1, with 8 bases lining up with TRBD1. The CDR3 consists of 13 residues. The V gene end was trimmed by 7 bases and the J gene end by 6 bases; junction bases not matched to a gene: 10. Germline CDR1 is SQVTM and CDR2 is ANQGSEA. DNA of the CDR3: TGCAGCGGCGCGACAGGGGATGGTTCTGAAGCTTTCTTT. Its protein is CSGATGDGSEAFF. The whole variable domain, filled in from reference TRBV29-1 and TRBJ1-1, reads SAVISQKPSRDICQRGTSLTIQCQVDSQVTMMFWYRQQPGQSLTLIATANQGSEATYESGFVIDKFPISRPNLTFSTLTVSNMSPEDSSIYLCSGATGDGSEAFFGQGTRLTVV.

The chain combines TRBV4-2 with TRBJ2-7, with D perhaps assigned TRBD1 or TRBD2 (5 bases each). V dropped 5 bases and J dropped 5 bases, with 22 bases sitting between them. CDR1 and CDR2 from the germline V gene are LGHNA and YNFKEQ. The CDR3 is 16 amino acids. In DNA, the CDR3 is TGTGCCAGCAGCACCGATCGGGGCAGTGGGGCAAACGAGCAGTACTTC. Translation gives CASSTDRGSGANEQYF.

This clonotype is labeled as medium-sized. The rearrangement links TRBV7-3 to TRBJ2-2; D not certain. Germline values: CDR1 SGHTA, CDR2 FQGTGA. This CDR3 contains 15 residues. V gave up 5 bases and J gave up 1 base, with 11 bases separating them. As DNA, the CDR3 is TGTGCCAGCAGCCCACGGCCAGGGAACACCGGGGAGCTGTTTTTT. Amino acid sequence: CASSPRPGNTGELFF.

The chain joins TRBV6-2 or TRBV6-3 to TRBJ2-1; TRBD2 agrees at 12 bases. V trimming: 3 bases; J trimming: 10 bases; junction bases outside the gene matches: 7. The CDR3 runs to 15 residues. Germline CDR1 is MNHEY and CDR2 is SVGEGT. CDR3 residues: CASSYRLAGAWEQFF. Here the CDR3 DNA reads TGTGCCAGCAGTTATAGACTAGCGGGAGCCTGGGAGCAGTTCTTC.

This clonotype was observed a handful of times. The rearrangement links TRBV20-1 to TRBJ2-2; D not resolved. The germline CDR1 and CDR2 sequences are DFQATT and SNEGSKA (reference sequence). Trimming stripped 0 bases from V and 5 bases from J, with 10 bases between. The CDR3 totals 14 residues. The DNA of the CDR3 is TGCAGTGCTAGAGACTTCCAGATAACCGGGGAGCTGTTTTTT. Its protein product is CSARDFQITGELFF.

The V gene is TRBV11-2, the J gene TRBJ2-7; 9 positions agree with TRBD1. CDR3 length: 14 amino acids. V lost 1 base, J lost 5 bases, and 3 bases stayed unmatched. The germline V gene encodes CDR1 SGHAT and CDR2 FQNNGV. CDR3 in amino acids: CASSLGGQGNEQYF. The DNA of the CDR3 is TGTGCCAGCAGCTTAGGGGGACAGGGCAACGAGCAGTACTTC.

J is TRBJ2-2 and V is TRBV6-5; a possible D gene is TRBD1 (6 bases). V was trimmed by 7 bases and J by 3 bases, leaving 6 bases between them. Germline V gene data show CDR1 as MNHEY and CDR2 as SVGAGI. CDR3 length equals 12 residues. The CDR3: CASKGDTGELFF. The CDR3 DNA reads as TGTGCCAGCAAGGGGGACACCGGGGAGCTGTTTTTT.

In nucleotides, the CDR3 is TGCAGTGCTAGAGTAGGGACAGGGATCACTGGCAATCAGCCCCAGCATTTT. This gives the protein CSARVGTGITGNQPQHF. V gene TRBV20-1 combines with J gene TRBJ1-5, with 9 bases aligning to TRBD1. Looked up from germline, CDR1 is DFQATT and CDR2 is SNEGSKA (reference sequence). V shed 1 base, J shed 2 bases, and the junction held 9 bases outside the gene matches. CDR3 size: 17 residues.